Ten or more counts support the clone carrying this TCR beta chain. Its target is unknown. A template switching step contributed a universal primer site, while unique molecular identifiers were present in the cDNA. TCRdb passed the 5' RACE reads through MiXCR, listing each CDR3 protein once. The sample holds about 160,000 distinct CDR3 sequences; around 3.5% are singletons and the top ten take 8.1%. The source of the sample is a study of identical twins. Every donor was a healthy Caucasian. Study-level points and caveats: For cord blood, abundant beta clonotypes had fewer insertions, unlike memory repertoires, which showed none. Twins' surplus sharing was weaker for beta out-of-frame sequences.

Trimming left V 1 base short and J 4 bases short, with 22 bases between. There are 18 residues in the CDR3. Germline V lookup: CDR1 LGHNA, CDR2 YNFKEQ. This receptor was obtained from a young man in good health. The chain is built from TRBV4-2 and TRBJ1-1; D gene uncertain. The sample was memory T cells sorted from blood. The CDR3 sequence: CASSQVRSSRRGGTEAFF. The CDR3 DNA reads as TGTGCCAGCAGCCAAGTGAGATCAAGTCGGCGGGGAGGCACTGAAGCTTTCTTT.